This passage covers 20 T cell receptor beta chains from one sample sequenced in a study of T cells in Graves' hyperthyroidism and ophthalmopathy. TCR beta CDR3 sequences were amplified from RNA transcripts. With the HTBI primer set, the TCR CDR3 went through a first round of RT-PCR. TCRdb called the multiplex PCR reads again in MiXCR, with one record for every CDR3 protein. The table has about 700,000 distinct CDR3 sequences, 11% to 15% seen once; the top ten hold approximately 10%. Specimen: blood. The receptor source for this set is a young woman with Graves' hyperthyroidism.

This clonotype has at least ten counts. The chain combines TRBV2 with TRBJ2-3; no clear D gene. The CDR3 has 15 residues. Trimming shortened V by 3 bases and J by 0 bases, and 10 bases separated the two germline ends. Germline V gives CDR1 SNHLY, CDR2 FYNNEI. The CDR3 coding sequence is TGTGCCAGCAGTGATCGGGCGGAAAGCACAGATACGCAGTATTTT. It yields the protein CASSDRAESTDTQYF.

This clonotype was counted ten times or more. J is TRBJ1-1 and V is TRBV7-2; a possible D gene is TRBD1 (6 bases). This CDR3 comprises 14 residues. Per the germline V gene, CDR1 is SGHTA and CDR2 is FQGNSA. Trimming cost V 4 bases and J 4 bases, with 13 bases left between them. CDR3 residues: CASSSYRVGTEAFF. The DNA of the CDR3 is TGTGCCAGCAGCTCCTACAGGGTCGGCACTGAAGCTTTCTTT.

The chain links TRBV6-1 to TRBJ2-5, with 9 bases aligning to TRBD1. The CDR3 extends over 14 amino acids. Trimming at V came to 8 bases and at J to 2 bases, leaving 6 bases not matched to a gene. Per the germline V gene, CDR1 is MNHNS and CDR2 is SASEGT. Here the CDR3 reads CASLIGQGQETQYF. The CDR3 DNA follows: TGTGCCAGCTTGATCGGACAGGGGCAAGAGACCCAGTACTTC.

The chain links TRBV29-1 to TRBJ2-2; no firm D call. Trimming pared 3 bases from V and 4 bases from J, leaving 9 bases between. The CDR3 sequence is 13 residues long. Germline-derived CDR1 and CDR2 are SQVTM and ANQGSEA. CDR3 in DNA: TGCAGCGTTGAGGCAAGCCGCACCGGGGAGCTGTTTTTT. As protein: CSVEASRTGELFF.

This clonotype was counted only a few times. The rearrangement uses TRBV11-1 and TRBJ2-7; possible D gene TRBD1, 6 bases. CDR3 length: 14 residues. Per the germline V gene, CDR1 is SGHAT and CDR2 is FQDESV (reference sequence). Trimming shortened V by 5 bases and J by 3 bases, and 14 bases separated the two germline ends. The CDR3 loop reads CASSLSGQIYEQYF. The CDR3 DNA is TGTGCCAGCAGCCTGAGCGGACAGATCTACGAGCAGTACTTC.

The chain is built from TRBV11-2 and TRBJ1-3; D is ambiguous. The CDR3 is made up of 18 amino acids. Germline CDR1 reads SGHAT; CDR2 reads FQNNGV. Trimming took off 1 base at V and 0 bases at J, with 16 bases between the two ends. This CDR3 reads CASSLVGLGYSSGNTIYF. The DNA of the CDR3 is TGTGCCAGCAGCTTAGTAGGTTTAGGGTACAGCTCTGGAAACACCATATATTTT.

The CDR3 is CASSQEFRVSGANVLTF. The CDR3 region has the DNA TGCGCCAGCAGCCAGGAGTTCAGGGTATCTGGGGCCAACGTCCTGACTTTC. The chain recombines TRBV4-3 with TRBJ2-6; the D gene is possibly TRBD1 (5 bases). Trimming pared 3 bases from V and 1 base from J, leaving 13 bases between. Germline assignment: CDR1 LGHNA and CDR2 YSLEER. The CDR3 is 17 amino acids.

The CDR3 spells CASSSPGLHMFF. In nucleotides, the CDR3 is TGTGCCAGCAGCTCTCCGGGACTACATATGTTCTTC. V is TRBV13 and J is TRBJ2-1; 7 bases agree with TRBD2. CDR1 PRHDT and CDR2 FYEKMQ come from the germline V gene (reference sequence). The CDR3 consists of 12 residues. V gave up 4 bases and J gave up 15 bases; unmatched junction bases: 9.

This clonotype was seen ten or more times. The chain carries TRBV28 and TRBJ2-5; the D gene is possibly TRBD1 (6 bases). Germline loops: CDR1 MDHEN, CDR2 SYDVKM. V lost 4 bases and J 2 bases, leaving 14 bases between the germline ends. The CDR3 runs to 15 residues. This CDR3 reads CASSYTGLGQETQYF. The CDR3 region has the DNA TGTGCCAGCAGTTATACAGGGTTAGGGCAAGAGACCCAGTACTTC.

This clonotype was seen a few times. This chain uses TRBV27 with TRBJ1-2; 8 bases fit TRBD1. V lost 3 bases to trimming and J lost 4 bases; unmatched junction nucleotides: 10. This CDR3 is 16 amino acids long. Germline V CDR1 and CDR2: MNHEY, SMNVEV (reference sequence). CDR3 amino acids: CASSFQGQGSIYGYTF. CDR3 bases: TGTGCCAGCAGTTTCCAAGGACAGGGTTCCATCTATGGCTACACCTTC.

The J gene is TRBJ1-5, the V gene TRBV19; TRBD1 matches 11 bases. Germline-derived CDR1 and CDR2 are LNHDA and SQIVND (reference sequence). The trim removed 10 bases at V and 4 bases at J, leaving 6 bases unmatched. The CDR3 runs to 14 residues. CDR3 protein: CATTGQGVNQPQHF. The CDR3 DNA follows: TGTGCCACCACGGGACAGGGGGTAAATCAGCCCCAGCATTTT. The full variable domain, with the rest looked up from reference TRBV19 and TRBJ1-5, is DGGITQSPKYLFRKEGQNVTLSCEQNLNHDAMYWYRQDPGQGLRLIYYSQIVNDFQKGDIAEGYSVSREKKESFPLTVTSAQKNPTAFYLCATTGQGVNQPQHFGDGTRLSIL.

The table lists this clonotype with many counts. The J gene is TRBJ1-2, the V gene TRBV20-1; possibly TRBD1 for D (5 bases). V was cut by 0 bases and J by 4 bases, with 15 bases left in between. This CDR3 contains 15 residues. CDR1 is DFQATT and CDR2 is SNEGSKA in the germline V gene (reference sequence). The CDR3 region is CSARDERGWVYGYTF. The CDR3 nucleotides are TGCAGTGCTAGAGATGAAAGGGGTTGGGTCTATGGCTACACCTTC.

This clonotype appeared a few times. The genes are TRBV6-1 and TRBJ2-5; 12 positions agree with TRBD1. This CDR3 is built from 16 residues. Unmatched junction bases numbered 11, after V lost 7 bases and J lost 5 bases. Germline V gives CDR1 MNHNS, CDR2 SASEGT. The DNA for the CDR3 is TGTGCCAGCAATGACCGGGACAGGGGGCTTGTGGAGACCCAGTACTTC. Its protein product is CASNDRDRGLVETQYF.

The CDR3 spells CASSPTGLSGNTIYF. CDR3 DNA: TGTGCCAGCAGCCCGACAGGGTTATCTGGAAACACCATATATTTT. The gene calls are TRBV11-2 and TRBJ1-3; 7 bases align to TRBD1. This CDR3 is 15 amino acids long. The germline V gene encodes CDR1 SGHAT and CDR2 FQNNGV. V was clipped by 5 bases and J by 1 base; unmatched bases: 5.

There are a few counts of this clonotype. V and J are TRBV10-1 and TRBJ1-6; the D is unclear. CDR1 WNHNN and CDR2 SYGVQD come from the germline V gene (reference sequence). V was shortened by 6 bases and J by 10 bases, with 16 bases between the two germline ends. CDR3 length: 14 amino acids. The CDR3 nucleotides are TGCGCCAGCAGCAGGTTGGCGGTTGGCTCACCCCTCCACTTT. Residues: CASSRLAVGSPLHF.

This clonotype has at least ten counts. The J gene is TRBJ2-3, the V gene TRBV9; D remains ambiguous. The length of the CDR3 is 15 residues. V was cut by 0 bases and J by 5 bases, with 13 bases left in between. Germline V gene data show CDR1 as SGDLS and CDR2 as YYNGEE. CDR3 sequence reads: CASSVATLAVDTQYF. For the CDR3, the DNA is TGTGCCAGCAGCGTAGCAACCCTGGCGGTAGATACGCAGTATTTT.

This clonotype was seen repeatedly, ten times or more. This CDR3 is CASRSGTQGNTEAFF. CDR3 sequence (DNA): TGTGCCAGCAGATCAGGAACCCAGGGGAACACTGAAGCTTTCTTT. The chain links TRBV7-8 to TRBJ1-1; a weak D match, TRBD1 (5 bases). V gave up 6 bases and J gave up 1 base, with 15 bases separating them. Germline V gene lookup returns CDR1 SGHVS and CDR2 FQNEAQ. CDR3 length: 15 residues. Variable domain in full (rest from reference TRBV7-8 and TRBJ1-1): GAGVSQSPRYKVAKRGQDVALRCDPISGHVSLFWYQQALGQGPEFLTYFQNEAQLDKSGLPSDRFFAERPEGSVSTLKIQRTQQEDSAVYLCASRSGTQGNTEAFFGQGTRLTVV.

This chain links TRBV27 with TRBJ2-5; the D is unclear. Germline lookup yields CDR1 MNHEY and CDR2 SMNVEV (reference sequence). Trimming removed 4 bases from V and 7 bases from J, with 10 bases in between. There are 12 residues in the CDR3. CDR3 residues: CASSYGSGTQYF. DNA of the CDR3: TGTGCCAGCAGTTACGGGTCAGGGACCCAGTACTTC.

The rearrangement links TRBV27 to TRBJ2-7, with TRBD2 matching 9 bases. The CDR3 is made up of 15 amino acids. CDR1 is MNHEY and CDR2 is SMNVEV in the germline V gene (reference sequence). V lost 2 bases to trimming and J lost 6 bases; unmatched junction nucleotides: 8. CDR3 DNA: TGTGCCAGCAGTTTAGCGGGAGGGCCCTGGAGCGAGCAGTACTTC. It encodes CASSLAGGPWSEQYF.

This clonotype showed up just a few times. The V gene is TRBV20-1, the J gene TRBJ1-2; a weak D match, TRBD1 (6 bases). The CDR3 length is 14 residues. V lost 6 bases, J lost 4 bases, and 18 bases lay in between. Germline CDR1 reads DFQATT; CDR2 reads SNEGSKA (reference sequence). The CDR3 coding sequence is TGCAGTGCCACAACCTCGACAGGAACCTATGGCTACACCTTC. As protein: CSATTSTGTYGYTF.